The 11 T cell receptor beta chains given below trace back to one sample, sequenced in a study of CD8 T cells in Susac syndrome. When the RNA was reverse transcribed, random hexamers were used with an input of about 0.5 to 1 ug. MiXCR was run by TCRdb on the immunoSEQ multiplex PCR reads, yielding one entry per CDR3 protein. The repertoire has roughly 130,000 distinct CDR3 sequences, 96% of them found once; the top ten carry more than 0.12%. The material sequenced was CD4+ T cells from PBMCs. These receptors were collected from a human donor with Susac syndrome.

The V call is TRBV29-1, the J call TRBJ1-1, with a tentative D call TRBD1 (6 bases). This CDR3 region has 13 residues. The germline gives CDR1 SQVTM, CDR2 ANQGSEA. The ends were cut back, 3 bases at V and 7 bases at J, with 15 bases in the middle. The CDR3 protein is CSVEGTRGLEAFF. The CDR3 DNA follows: TGCAGCGTTGAGGGTACTCGGGGGCTTGAAGCTTTCTTT. The full variable domain, its missing parts supplied by reference TRBV29-1 and TRBJ1-1, is SAVISQKPSRDICQRGTSLTIQCQVDSQVTMMFWYRQQPGQSLTLIATANQGSEATYESGFVIDKFPISRPNLTFSTLTVSNMSPEDSSIYLCSVEGTRGLEAFFGQGTRLTVV.

This rearrangement joins TRBV9 to TRBJ2-5; 7 nucleotides align to TRBD1. CDR3 length equals 15 residues. J gave up 5 bases and V 3 bases, and 10 bases lay outside the gene matches. Germline CDR1 SGDLS, CDR2 YYNGEE. The CDR3 nucleotides read TGTGCCAGCAGCGCTCACAGGGGCGGACAGGAGACCCAGTACTTC. Amino acid sequence: CASSAHRGGQETQYF.

This sequence joins TRBV3-1 and TRBJ1-1; D is perhaps TRBD1 (6 bases). The CDR3 loop spans 14 amino acids. Trimming took off 2 bases at V and 5 bases at J, with 12 bases between the two ends. CDR1 and CDR2 from the germline V gene are LGHDT and YNNKEL (reference sequence). CDR3 DNA sequence: TGTGCCAGCAGCCAACGGGGGCGCGGAACTGAAGCTTTCTTT. Protein sequence: CASSQRGRGTEAFF. Complete variable domain (other parts from reference TRBV3-1 and TRBJ1-1): DTAVSQTPKYLVTQMGNDKSIKCEQNLGHDTMYWYKQDSKKFLKIMFSYNNKELIINETVPNRFSPKSPDKAHLNLHINSLELGDSAVYFCASSQRGRGTEAFFGQGTRLTVV.

V and J are TRBV2 and TRBJ2-2; 12 bases align to TRBD2. This CDR3 has 16 amino acids. Germline values: CDR1 SNHLY, CDR2 FYNNEI. Trimming cost V 5 bases and J 5 bases; bases outside gene matches: 6. CDR3: CASSSWTSGTTGELFF. The CDR3 DNA reads as TGTGCCAGCAGTTCCTGGACTAGCGGGACGACCGGGGAGCTGTTTTTT.

The chain uses TRBV5-1 and TRBJ1-2; D call uncertain. The CDR3 loop spans 13 amino acids. Trimming pared 5 bases from V and 3 bases from J, leaving 11 bases between. Germline CDR1 is SGHRS and CDR2 is YFSETQ. The CDR3 bases are TGCGCCAGCAGTTCTGACAAGGACTATGGCTACACCTTC. It specifies CASSSDKDYGYTF. Using reference TRBV5-1 and TRBJ1-2 for the parts outside the CDR3, the full variable domain is KAGVTQTPRYLIKTRGQQVTLSCSPISGHRSVSWYQQTPGQGLQFLFEYFSETQRNKGNFPGRFSGRQFSNSRSEMNVSTLELGDSALYLCASSSDKDYGYTFGSGTRLTVV.

The gene calls are TRBV2 and TRBJ2-2; D not certain. This CDR3 is 14 amino acids long. Germline-derived CDR1 and CDR2 are SNHLY and FYNNEI. Trimming removed 5 bases from V and 7 bases from J, with 14 bases in between. CDR3 region: CASSPLLLGGELFF. CDR3 coding DNA: TGTGCCAGCAGTCCCCTTCTTCTAGGCGGGGAGCTGTTTTTT.

This chain uses TRBV20-1 with TRBJ2-5, with TRBD2 matching 11 bases. Germline CDR1 reads DFQATT; CDR2 reads SNEGSKA (reference sequence). V dropped 6 bases and J dropped 5; count of bases not matched to a gene: 2. The CDR3 length is 12 residues. Here the CDR3 reads CSARTSGETQYF. DNA for the CDR3: TGCAGTGCCCGGACTAGCGGGGAGACCCAGTACTTC.

The chain employs TRBV30 and TRBJ2-1; D remains ambiguous. The CDR3 extends over 14 amino acids. CDR1 is GTSNPN, CDR2 SVGIG, per germline (reference sequence). V gave up 3 bases and J gave up 4 bases, with 13 bases separating them. CDR3 DNA sequence: TGTGCCTGGAGGCCCGATTCGCGGTACAATGAGCAGTTCTTC. Encoded protein: CAWRPDSRYNEQFF.

The V gene is TRBV29-1, the J gene TRBJ2-3; D is perhaps TRBD1 (8 bases). CDR1 and CDR2 (germline): SQVTM, ANQGSEA. The CDR3 is 14 amino acids. V was trimmed by 2 bases and J by 5 bases, leaving 14 bases between them. The CDR3 region has the DNA TGCAGCGTTGAAACAGGGGGGGATGGAGATACGCAGTATTTT. The encoded protein is CSVETGGDGDTQYF.

The CDR3, as DNA: TGTGCCACCAGTGATCCACAGGGGGCCGGAGAGACCCAGTACTTC. It is translated as CATSDPQGAGETQYF. J is TRBJ2-5 and V is TRBV24-1, with 9 bases identical to TRBD1. This CDR3 has 15 residues. Losses at the gene ends were 3 bases for V and 4 bases for J; bases not matched to a gene: 5. Germline CDR1 KGHDR, CDR2 SFDVKD.

The chain uses TRBV20-1 and TRBJ2-5; 13 bases agree with TRBD2. The CDR3 length is 17 residues. Germline V gene sequence: CDR1 DFQATT, CDR2 SNEGSKA (reference sequence). J lost 5 bases, V lost 3 bases, and 12 bases had no gene match. The CDR3 sequence: CSASPLTSGRAGETQYF. DNA for the CDR3: TGCAGTGCTAGTCCTCTTACTAGCGGGAGGGCCGGGGAGACCCAGTACTTC.